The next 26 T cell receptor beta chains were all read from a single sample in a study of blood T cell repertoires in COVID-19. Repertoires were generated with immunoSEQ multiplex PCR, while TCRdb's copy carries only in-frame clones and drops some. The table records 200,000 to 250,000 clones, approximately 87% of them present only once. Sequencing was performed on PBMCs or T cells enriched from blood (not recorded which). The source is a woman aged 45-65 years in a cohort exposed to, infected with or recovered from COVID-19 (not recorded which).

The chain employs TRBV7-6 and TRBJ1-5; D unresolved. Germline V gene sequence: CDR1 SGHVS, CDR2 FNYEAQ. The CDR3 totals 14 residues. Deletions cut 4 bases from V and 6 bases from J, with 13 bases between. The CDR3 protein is CASSYARASQPQHF. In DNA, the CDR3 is TGTGCCAGCAGCTATGCGAGGGCCTCTCAGCCCCAGCATTTT.

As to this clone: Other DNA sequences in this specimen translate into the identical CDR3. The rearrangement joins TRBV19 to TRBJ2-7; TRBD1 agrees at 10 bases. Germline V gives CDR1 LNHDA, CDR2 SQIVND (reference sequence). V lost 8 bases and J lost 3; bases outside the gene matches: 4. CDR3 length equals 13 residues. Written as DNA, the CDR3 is TGTGCCAGTTCGAGGGACAGGGGCTACGAGCAGTACTTC. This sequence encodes CASSRDRGYEQYF.

CDR3 bases: TGCGCCAGCAGTCAATCGTGGCAGGAGGAAGAGCAGTACTTC. It codes for CASSQSWQEEEQYF. The gene calls are TRBV23-1 and TRBJ2-7, with D perhaps TRBD2 (5 bases). TRBV23-1 is filed as an ORF, its function uncertain. The germline V and J ends were trimmed by 0 bases and 7 bases, with 13 bases remaining between them. The CDR3 consists of 14 residues.

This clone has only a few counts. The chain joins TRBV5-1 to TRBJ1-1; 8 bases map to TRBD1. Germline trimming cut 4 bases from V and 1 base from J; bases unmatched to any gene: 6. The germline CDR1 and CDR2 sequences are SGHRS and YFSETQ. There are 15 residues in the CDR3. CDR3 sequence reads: CASSPPGTGNTEAFF. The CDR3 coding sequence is TGCGCCAGCAGCCCCCCGGGGACAGGGAACACTGAAGCTTTCTTT. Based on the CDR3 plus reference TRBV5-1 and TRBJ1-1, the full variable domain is KAGVTQTPRYLIKTRGQQVTLSCSPISGHRSVSWYQQTPGQGLQFLFEYFSETQRNKGNFPGRFSGRQFSNSRSEMNVSTLELGDSALYLCASSPPGTGNTEAFFGQGTRLTVV.

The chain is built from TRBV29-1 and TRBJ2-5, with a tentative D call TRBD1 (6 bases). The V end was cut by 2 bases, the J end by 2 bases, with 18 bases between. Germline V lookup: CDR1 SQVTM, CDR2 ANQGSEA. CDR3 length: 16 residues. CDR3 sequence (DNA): TGCAGCGTTGAACGTTACAGGGTTATTAGGCAAGAGACCCAGTACTTC. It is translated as CSVERYRVIRQETQYF.

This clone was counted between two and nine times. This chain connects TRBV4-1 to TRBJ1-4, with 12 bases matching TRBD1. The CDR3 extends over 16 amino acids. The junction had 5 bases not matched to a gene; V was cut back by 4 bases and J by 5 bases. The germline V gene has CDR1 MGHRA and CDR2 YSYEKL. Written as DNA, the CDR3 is TGCGCCAGCAGCCGTGGGGACAGGGGGCTGAATGAAAAACTGTTTTTT. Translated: CASSRGDRGLNEKLFF.

CDR3 sequence reads: CASSQDFGLAGHTGELFF. CDR3 sequence (DNA): TGCGCCAGCAGCCAAGATTTCGGGCTAGCGGGACACACCGGGGAGCTGTTTTTT. This sequence joins TRBV4-3 and TRBJ2-2; 9 bases fit TRBD2. Germline lookup yields CDR1 LGHNA and CDR2 YSLEER. V lost 0 bases, J lost 3 bases, and 8 bases stayed unmatched. This CDR3 comprises 18 residues.

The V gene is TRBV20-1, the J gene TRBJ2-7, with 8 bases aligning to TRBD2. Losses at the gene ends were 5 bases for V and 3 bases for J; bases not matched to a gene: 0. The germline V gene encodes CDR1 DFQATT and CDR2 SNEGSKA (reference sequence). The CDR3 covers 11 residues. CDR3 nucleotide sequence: TGCAGTGCTGGGACTAGCTACGAGCAGTACTTC. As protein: CSAGTSYEQYF.

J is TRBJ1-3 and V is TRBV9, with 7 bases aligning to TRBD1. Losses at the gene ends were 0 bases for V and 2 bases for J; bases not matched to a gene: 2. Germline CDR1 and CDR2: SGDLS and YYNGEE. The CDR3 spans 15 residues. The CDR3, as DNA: TGTGCCAGCAGCGTAGGGAGGGGGCCTGGAAACACCATATATTTT. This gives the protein CASSVGRGPGNTIYF.

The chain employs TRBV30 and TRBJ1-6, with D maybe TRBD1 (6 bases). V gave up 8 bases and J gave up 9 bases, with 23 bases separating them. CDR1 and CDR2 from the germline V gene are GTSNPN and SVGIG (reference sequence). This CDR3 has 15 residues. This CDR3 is CARNGPQGRGSPLHF. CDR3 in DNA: TGTGCCCGTAATGGACCACAGGGCCGGGGTTCACCCCTCCACTTT.

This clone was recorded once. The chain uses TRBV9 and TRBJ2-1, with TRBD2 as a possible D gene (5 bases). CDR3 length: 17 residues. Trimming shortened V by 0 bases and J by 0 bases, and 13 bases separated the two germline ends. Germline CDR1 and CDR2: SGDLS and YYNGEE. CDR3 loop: CASSVDAGTSSYNEQFF. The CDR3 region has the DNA TGTGCCAGCAGCGTAGATGCGGGCACTAGCTCCTACAATGAGCAGTTCTTC. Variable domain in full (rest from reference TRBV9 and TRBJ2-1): DSGVTQTPKHLITATGQRVTLRCSPRSGDLSVYWYQQSLDQGLQFLIQYYNGEERAKGNILERFSAQQFPDLHSELNLSSLELGDSALYFCASSVDAGTSSYNEQFFGPGTRLTVL.

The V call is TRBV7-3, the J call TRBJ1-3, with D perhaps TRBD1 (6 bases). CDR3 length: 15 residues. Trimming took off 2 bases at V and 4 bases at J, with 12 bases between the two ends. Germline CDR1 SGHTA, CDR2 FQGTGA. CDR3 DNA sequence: TGTGCCAGCAGCTTAGAGAGGGGGTCGGGAAACACCATATATTTT. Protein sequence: CASSLERGSGNTIYF.

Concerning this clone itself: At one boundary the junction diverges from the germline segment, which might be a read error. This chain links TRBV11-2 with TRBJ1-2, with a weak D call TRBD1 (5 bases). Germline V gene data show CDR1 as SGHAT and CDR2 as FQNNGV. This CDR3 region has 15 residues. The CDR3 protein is CASSLERGGNYGYTF. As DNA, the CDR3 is TGTGCCAGCAGCCTAGAGAGGGGAGGTAACTATGGCTACACCTTC. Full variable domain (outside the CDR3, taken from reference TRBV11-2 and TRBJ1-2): EAGVAQSPRYKIIEKRQSVAFWCNPISGHATLYWYQQILGQGPKLLIQFQNNGVVDDSQLPKDRFSAERLKGVDSTLKIQPAKLEDSAVYLCASSLERGGNYGYTFGSGTRLTVV.

For the CDR3, the DNA is TGTGCCAGTAGTGGGAGTCGAAGCCAGCCCCAGCATTTT. As protein: CASSGSRSQPQHF. The gene calls are TRBV19 and TRBJ1-5; D not resolved. The CDR3 length is 13 residues. The germline CDR1 and CDR2 sequences are LNHDA and SQIVND (reference sequence). Trimming pared 5 bases from V and 7 bases from J, leaving 12 bases between.

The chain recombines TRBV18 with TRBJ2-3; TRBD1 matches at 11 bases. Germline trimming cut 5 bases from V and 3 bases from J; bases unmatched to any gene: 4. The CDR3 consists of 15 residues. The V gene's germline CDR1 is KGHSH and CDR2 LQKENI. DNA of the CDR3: TGTGCCAGCTCAACCGGGACAGGGGGTACAGATACGCAGTATTTT. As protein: CASSTGTGGTDTQYF. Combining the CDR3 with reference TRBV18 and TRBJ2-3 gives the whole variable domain NAGVMQNPRHLVRRRGQEARLRCSPMKGHSHVYWYRQLPEEGLKFMVYLQKENIIDESGMPKERFSAEFPKEGPSILRIQQVVRGDSAAYFCASSTGTGGTDTQYFGPGTRLTVL.

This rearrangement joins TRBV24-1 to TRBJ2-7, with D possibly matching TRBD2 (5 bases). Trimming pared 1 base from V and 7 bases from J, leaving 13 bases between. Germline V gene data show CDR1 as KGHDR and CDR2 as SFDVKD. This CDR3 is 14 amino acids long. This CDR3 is CATSDFGNAGEQYF. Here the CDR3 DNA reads TGTGCCACCAGTGATTTCGGGAACGCGGGTGAGCAGTACTTC.

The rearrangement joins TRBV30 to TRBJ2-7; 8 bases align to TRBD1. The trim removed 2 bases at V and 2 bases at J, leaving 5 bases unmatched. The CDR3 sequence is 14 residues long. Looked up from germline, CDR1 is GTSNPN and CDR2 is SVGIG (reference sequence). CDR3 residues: CAWSHLDRAYEQYF. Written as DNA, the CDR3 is TGTGCCTGGAGTCACCTGGACAGGGCCTACGAGCAGTACTTC.

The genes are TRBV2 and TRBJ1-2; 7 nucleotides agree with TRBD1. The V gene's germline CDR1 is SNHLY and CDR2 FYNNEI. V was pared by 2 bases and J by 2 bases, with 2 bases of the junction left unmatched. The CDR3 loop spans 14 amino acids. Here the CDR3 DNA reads TGTGCCAGCAGTGAACAGGGGGTGAACTATGGCTACACCTTC. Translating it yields CASSEQGVNYGYTF.

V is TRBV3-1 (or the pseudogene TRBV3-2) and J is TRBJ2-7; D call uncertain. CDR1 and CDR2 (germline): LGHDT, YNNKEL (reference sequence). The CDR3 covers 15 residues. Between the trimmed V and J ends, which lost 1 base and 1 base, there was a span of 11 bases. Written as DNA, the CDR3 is TGTGCCAGCAGCCAAGCCCCCCGTAGTTCCTACGAGCAGTACTTC. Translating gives CASSQAPRSSYEQYF.

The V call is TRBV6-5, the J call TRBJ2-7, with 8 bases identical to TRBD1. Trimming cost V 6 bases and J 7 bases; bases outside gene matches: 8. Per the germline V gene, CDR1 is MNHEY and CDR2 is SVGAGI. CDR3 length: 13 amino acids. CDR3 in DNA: TGTGCCAGCAGGAACCAGGGGGCGGAAGAGCAGTACTTC. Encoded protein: CASRNQGAEEQYF.

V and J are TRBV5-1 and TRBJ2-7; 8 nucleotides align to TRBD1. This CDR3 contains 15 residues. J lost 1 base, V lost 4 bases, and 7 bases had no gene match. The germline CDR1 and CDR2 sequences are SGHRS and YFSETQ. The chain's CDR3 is CASSVGQGNSYEQYF. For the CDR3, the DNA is TGCGCCAGCAGCGTTGGACAGGGCAATTCCTACGAGCAGTACTTC.

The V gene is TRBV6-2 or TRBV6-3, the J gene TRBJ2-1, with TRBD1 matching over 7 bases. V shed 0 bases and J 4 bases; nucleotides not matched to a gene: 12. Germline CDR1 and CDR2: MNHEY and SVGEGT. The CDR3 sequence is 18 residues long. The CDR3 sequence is CASSYSAKTGLGYNEQFF. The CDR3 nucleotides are TGTGCCAGCAGTTACTCGGCCAAGACAGGGCTCGGGTACAATGAGCAGTTCTTC.

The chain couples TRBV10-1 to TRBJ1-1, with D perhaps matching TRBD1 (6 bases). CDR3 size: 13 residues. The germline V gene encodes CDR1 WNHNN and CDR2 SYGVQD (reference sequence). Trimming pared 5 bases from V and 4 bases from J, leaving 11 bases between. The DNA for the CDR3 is TGCGCCAGCAGTCCAGGGGTCCTCACTGAAGCTTTCTTT. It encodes CASSPGVLTEAFF.

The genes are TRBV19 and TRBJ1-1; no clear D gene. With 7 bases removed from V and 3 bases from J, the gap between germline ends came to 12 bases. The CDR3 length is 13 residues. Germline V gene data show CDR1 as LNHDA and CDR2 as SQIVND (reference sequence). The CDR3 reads CASNPVGYTEAFF. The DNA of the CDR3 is TGTGCCAGTAATCCCGTTGGCTACACTGAAGCTTTCTTT. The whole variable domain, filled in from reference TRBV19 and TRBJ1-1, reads DGGITQSPKYLFRKEGQNVTLSCEQNLNHDAMYWYRQDPGQGLRLIYYSQIVNDFQKGDIAEGYSVSREKKESFPLTVTSAQKNPTAFYLCASNPVGYTEAFFGQGTRLTVV.

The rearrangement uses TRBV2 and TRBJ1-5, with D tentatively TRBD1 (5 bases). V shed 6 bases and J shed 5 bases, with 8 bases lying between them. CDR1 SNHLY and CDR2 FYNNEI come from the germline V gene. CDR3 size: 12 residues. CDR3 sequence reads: CASRDTYQPQHF. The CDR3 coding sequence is TGTGCCAGCAGGGACACTTATCAGCCCCAGCATTTT. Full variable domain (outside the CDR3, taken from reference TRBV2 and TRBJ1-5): EPEVTQTPSHQVTQMGQEVILRCVPISNHLYFYWYRQILGQKVEFLVSFYNNEISEKSEIFDDQFSVERPDGSNFTLKIRSTKLEDSAMYFCASRDTYQPQHFGDGTRLSIL.

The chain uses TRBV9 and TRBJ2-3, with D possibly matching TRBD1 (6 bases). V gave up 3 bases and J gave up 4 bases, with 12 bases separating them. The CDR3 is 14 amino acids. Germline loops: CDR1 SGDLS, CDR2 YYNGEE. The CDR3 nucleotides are TGTGCCAGCAGCGAACGACAGGTTTCAGATACGCAGTATTTT. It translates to CASSERQVSDTQYF.